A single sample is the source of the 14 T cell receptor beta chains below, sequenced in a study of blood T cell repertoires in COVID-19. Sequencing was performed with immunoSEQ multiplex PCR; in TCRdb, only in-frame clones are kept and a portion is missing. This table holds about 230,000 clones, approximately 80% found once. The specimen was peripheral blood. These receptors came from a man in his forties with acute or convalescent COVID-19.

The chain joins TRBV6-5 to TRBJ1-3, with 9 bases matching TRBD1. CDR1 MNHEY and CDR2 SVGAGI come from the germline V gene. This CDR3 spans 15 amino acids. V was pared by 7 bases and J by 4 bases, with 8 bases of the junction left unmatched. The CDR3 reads CASTGTGSYGNTIYF. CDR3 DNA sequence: TGTGCCAGCACTGGGACAGGGAGCTACGGAAACACCATATATTTT.

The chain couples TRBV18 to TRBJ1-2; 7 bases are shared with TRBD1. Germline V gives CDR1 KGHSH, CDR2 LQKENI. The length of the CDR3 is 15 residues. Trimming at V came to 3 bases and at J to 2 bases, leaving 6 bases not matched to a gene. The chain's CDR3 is CASSPGTDGNYGYTF. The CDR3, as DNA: TGTGCCAGCTCACCGGGGACAGACGGCAACTATGGCTACACCTTC.

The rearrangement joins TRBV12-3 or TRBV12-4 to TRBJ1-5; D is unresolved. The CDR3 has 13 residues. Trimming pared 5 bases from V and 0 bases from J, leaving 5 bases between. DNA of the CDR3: TGTGCCAGCAGTACAGATAGCAATCAGCCCCAGCATTTT. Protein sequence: CASSTDSNQPQHF.

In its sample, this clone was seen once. For the CDR3, the DNA is TGTGCCAGCAGCATAACTAGCTTGTCCTACGAGCAGTACTTC. Its protein is CASSITSLSYEQYF. J is TRBJ2-7 and V is TRBV7-2, with D maybe TRBD2 (6 bases). Deletions cut 5 bases from V and 1 base from J, with 12 bases between. The CDR3 contains 14 residues. Germline V gene data show CDR1 as SGHTA and CDR2 as FQGNSA.

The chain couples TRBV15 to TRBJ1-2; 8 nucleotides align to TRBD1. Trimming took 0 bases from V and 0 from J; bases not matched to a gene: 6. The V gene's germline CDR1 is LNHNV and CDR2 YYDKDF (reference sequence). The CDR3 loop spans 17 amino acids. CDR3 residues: CATSRDLTGVTNYGYTF. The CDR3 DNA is TGTGCCACCAGCAGAGACTTGACAGGGGTAACTAACTATGGCTACACCTTC. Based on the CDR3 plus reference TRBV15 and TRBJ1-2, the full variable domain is DAMVIQNPRYQVTQFGKPVTLSCSQTLNHNVMYWYQQKSSQAPKLLFHYYDKDFNNEADTPDNFQSRRPNTSFCFLDIRSPGLGDTAMYLCATSRDLTGVTNYGYTFGSGTRLTVV.

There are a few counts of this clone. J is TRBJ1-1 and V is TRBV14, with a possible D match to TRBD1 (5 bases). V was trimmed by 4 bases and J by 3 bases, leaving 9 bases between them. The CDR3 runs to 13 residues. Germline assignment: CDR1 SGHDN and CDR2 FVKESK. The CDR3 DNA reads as TGTGCCAGCAGCCCCAGGGTAGACACTGAAGCTTTCTTT. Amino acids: CASSPRVDTEAFF. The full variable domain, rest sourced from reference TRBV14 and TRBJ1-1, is EAGVTQFPSHSVIEKGQTVTLRCDPISGHDNLYWYRRVMGKEIKFLLHFVKESKQDESGMPNNRFLAERTGGTYSTLKVQPAELEDSGVYFCASSPRVDTEAFFGQGTRLTVV.

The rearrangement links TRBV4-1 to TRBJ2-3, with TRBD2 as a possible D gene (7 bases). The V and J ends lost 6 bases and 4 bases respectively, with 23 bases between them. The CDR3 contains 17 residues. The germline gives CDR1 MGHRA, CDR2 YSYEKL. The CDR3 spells CASSISRGGQGADTQYF. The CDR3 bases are TGCGCCAGCAGTATATCGAGGGGGGGGCAGGGAGCAGATACGCAGTATTTT.

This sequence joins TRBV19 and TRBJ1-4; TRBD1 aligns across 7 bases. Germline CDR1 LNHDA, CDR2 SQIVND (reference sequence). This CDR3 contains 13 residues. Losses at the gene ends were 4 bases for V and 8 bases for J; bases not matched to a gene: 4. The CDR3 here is CASSRQGDEKLFF. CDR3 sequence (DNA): TGTGCCAGTAGTAGACAGGGTGACGAAAAACTGTTTTTT.

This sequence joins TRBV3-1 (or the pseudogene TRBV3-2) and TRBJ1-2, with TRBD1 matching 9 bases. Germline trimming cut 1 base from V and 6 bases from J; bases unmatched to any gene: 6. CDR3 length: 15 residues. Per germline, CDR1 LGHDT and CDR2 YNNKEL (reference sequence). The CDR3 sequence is CASSQGLQGADGYTF. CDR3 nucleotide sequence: TGTGCCAGCAGCCAAGGGTTACAGGGGGCTGATGGCTACACCTTC.

CDR3 nucleotides: TGTGCCAGCAGCTTAGCGACGGGACAGGGCTATCAGCCCCAGCATTTT. Translating it yields CASSLATGQGYQPQHF. The chain couples TRBV7-6 to TRBJ1-5, with TRBD1 identical over 9 bases. The CDR3 contains 16 residues. Germline values: CDR1 SGHVS, CDR2 FNYEAQ. The ends lost 0 bases at V and 5 bases at J; junction bases unmatched: 5.

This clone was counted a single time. The CDR3 nucleotides are TGTGCCAGTAGTTGGGGACTAGCGGGAGGCTCAGATACGCAGTATTTT. Its translation is CASSWGLAGGSDTQYF. The chain joins TRBV19 to TRBJ2-3; 15 positions match TRBD2. With V trimmed by 5 bases and J by 4 bases, 4 bases remained unmatched. Germline CDR1 is LNHDA and CDR2 is SQIVND (reference sequence). This CDR3 is built from 16 residues.

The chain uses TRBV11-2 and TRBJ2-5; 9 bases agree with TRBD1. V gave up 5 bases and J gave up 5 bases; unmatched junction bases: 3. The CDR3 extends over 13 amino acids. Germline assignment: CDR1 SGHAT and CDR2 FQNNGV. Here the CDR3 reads CASSPGTGETQYF. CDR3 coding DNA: TGTGCCAGCAGCCCCGGGACAGGGGAGACCCAGTACTTC.

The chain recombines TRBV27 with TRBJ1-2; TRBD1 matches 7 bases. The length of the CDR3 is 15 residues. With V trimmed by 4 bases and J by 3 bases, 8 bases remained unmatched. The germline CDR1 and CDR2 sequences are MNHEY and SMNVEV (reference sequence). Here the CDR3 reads CASSSGRGLHYGYTF. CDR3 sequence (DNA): TGTGCCAGCAGTTCCGGAAGGGGGCTGCACTATGGCTACACCTTC.

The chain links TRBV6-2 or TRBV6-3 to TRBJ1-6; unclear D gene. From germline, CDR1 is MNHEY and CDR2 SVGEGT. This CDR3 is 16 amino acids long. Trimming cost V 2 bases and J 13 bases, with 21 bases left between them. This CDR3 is CASSYAAALSPLPLHF. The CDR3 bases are TGTGCCAGCAGTTACGCGGCAGCCCTGTCCCCGTTGCCCCTCCACTTT.